The sequence of this TCR beta chain was determined in a study of OX40 agonist ivuxolimab in advanced cancers. Turning to the study itself: A male proportion of under 90% was recorded, with mean age around 62 years and range roughly 23 to 79. Study-level points and caveats: Antigen specificity was not determined for the expanded peripheral T cells. Patients with a partial response at 0.1-3.0 mg/kg had among the lowest clonal expansion.

Sequencing was performed with immunoSEQ multiplex PCR; in TCRdb, only in-frame clones are kept and a portion is missing. The profile shows over 20,000 clones, 65% to 90% of them singletons. Drawing of blood for sampling happened at baseline, at cycle 4 day 1, and at cycle 7 day 1. Germline V gene sequence: CDR1 SNHLY, CDR2 FYNNEI. Deletions cut 3 bases from V and 5 bases from J, with 17 bases between. This CDR3 has 16 amino acids. Note on this clone: Antigen specificity is unknown.

This receptor was obtained from an adult with an advanced solid tumor such as melanoma, head and neck, liver or kidney cancer. V is TRBV2 and J is TRBJ1-5, with a possible D match to TRBD1 (6 bases). Source: CD4+ or CD8+ T cells sorted from blood, taken in a trial of the OX40 agonist ivuxolimab. The CDR3 region has the DNA TGTGCCAGCAGTGATGTCGGCGGGCAGGGGTATCAGCCCCAGCATTTT. This encodes CASSDVGGQGYQPQHF.